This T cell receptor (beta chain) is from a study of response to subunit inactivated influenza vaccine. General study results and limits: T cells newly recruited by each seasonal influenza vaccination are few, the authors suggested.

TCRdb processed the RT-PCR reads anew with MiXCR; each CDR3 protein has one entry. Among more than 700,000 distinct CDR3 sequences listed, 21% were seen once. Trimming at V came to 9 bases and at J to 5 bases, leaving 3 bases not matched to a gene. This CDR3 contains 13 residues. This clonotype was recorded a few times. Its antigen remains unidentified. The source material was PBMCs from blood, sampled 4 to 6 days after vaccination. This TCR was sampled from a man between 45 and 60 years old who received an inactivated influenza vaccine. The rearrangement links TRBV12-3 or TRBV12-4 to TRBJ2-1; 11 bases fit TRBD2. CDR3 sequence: CASRLAGHNEQFF. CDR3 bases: TGTGCCAGTAGACTAGCGGGACACAATGAGCAGTTCTTC.